This T cell receptor (beta chain) appears in the sequencing data of a study of blood T cell repertoires in COVID-19. Authors' processing steps: The authors estimated nucleated cell counts from reference gene primer amplification. Sequencing was performed with immunoSEQ multiplex PCR; in TCRdb, only in-frame clones are kept and a portion is missing. The V and J calls and clone size were taken over from that table, and D and trimming were inferred from the DNA. Among 250,000 to 350,000 clones, roughly 90% were seen once, and the ten largest hold approximately 11%. This CDR3 comprises 15 residues. Germline V gene data show CDR1 as SGDLS and CDR2 as YYNGEE. The V end was cut by 0 bases, the J end by 4 bases, with 12 bases between.

The TCR sequence derives from a woman in her twenties or thirties with COVID-19, enrolled during active disease. The V and J genes are TRBV9 and TRBJ2-3; a weak D match, TRBD2 (6 bases). Sequenced sample: peripheral blood. CDR3 sequence (DNA): TGTGCCAGCAGCGTAGATTGGAGGGTGGCAGATACGCAGTATTTT. This gives the protein CASSVDWRVADTQYF.